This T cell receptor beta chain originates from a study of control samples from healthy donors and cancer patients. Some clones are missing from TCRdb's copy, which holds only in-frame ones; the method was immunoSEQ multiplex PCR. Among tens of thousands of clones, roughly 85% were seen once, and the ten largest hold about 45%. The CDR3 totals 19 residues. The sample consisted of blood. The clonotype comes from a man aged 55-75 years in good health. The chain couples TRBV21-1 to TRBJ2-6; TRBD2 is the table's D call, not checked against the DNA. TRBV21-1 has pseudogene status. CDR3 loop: CASSAPIDPPSSGANVLTF. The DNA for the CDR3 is TGTGCCAGCAGCGCGCCTATCGATCCTCCTAGCTCTGGGGCCAACGTCCTGACTTTC.